This entry lists 2 T cell receptor beta chains sequenced from one sample in a study of control samples from healthy donors and cancer patients. This table comes from immunoSEQ multiplex PCR, and its TCRdb copy is limited to in-frame clones, with some not included. Of 150,000 to 200,000 clones in the sample, approximately 92% were seen once. The sample was blood. The source is a man aged 18 to 30 in good health.

The genes are TRBV10-2 and TRBJ2-1; 10 bases align to TRBD2. J was trimmed by 1 base and V by 6 bases; bases with no gene match: 3. Germline CDR1 is WSHSY and CDR2 is SAAADI. The CDR3 length is 15 residues. DNA of the CDR3: TGCGCCAGCAGGCCTAGCGGGGGTTCCTACAATGAGCAGTTCTTC. Protein sequence: CASRPSGGSYNEQFF.

DNA for the CDR3: TGTGCCAGCAGCCCCCTTGACACCTTC. It translates to CASSPLDTF. The rearrangement joins TRBV9 to TRBJ1-2, with no clear D. This CDR3 contains 9 residues. Germline V gene lookup returns CDR1 SGDLS and CDR2 YYNGEE. V lost 4 bases and J lost 12, with 7 bases in between.